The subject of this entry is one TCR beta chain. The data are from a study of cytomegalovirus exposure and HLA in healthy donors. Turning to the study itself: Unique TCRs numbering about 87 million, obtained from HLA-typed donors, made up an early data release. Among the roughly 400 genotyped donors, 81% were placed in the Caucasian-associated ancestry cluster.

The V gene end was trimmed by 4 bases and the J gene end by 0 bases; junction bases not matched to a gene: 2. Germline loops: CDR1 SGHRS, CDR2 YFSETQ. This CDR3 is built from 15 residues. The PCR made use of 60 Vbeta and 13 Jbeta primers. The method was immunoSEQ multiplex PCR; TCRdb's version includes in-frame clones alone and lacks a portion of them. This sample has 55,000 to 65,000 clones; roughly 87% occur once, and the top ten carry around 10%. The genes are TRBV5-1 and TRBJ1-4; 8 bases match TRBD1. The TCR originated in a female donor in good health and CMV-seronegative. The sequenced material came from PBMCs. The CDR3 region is CASSPDRATNEKLFF. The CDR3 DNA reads TGCGCCAGCAGCCCGGACAGGGCAACTAATGAAAAACTGTTTTTT.